This T cell receptor beta chain was sequenced in a study of control samples from healthy donors and cancer patients. The germline gives CDR1 LNHDA, CDR2 SQIVND (reference sequence). There are 15 residues in the CDR3. Trimming cost V 3 bases and J 5 bases; bases outside gene matches: 7. Assay: immunoSEQ multiplex PCR; the TCRdb copy retains only in-frame clones and omits some. The sample records roughly 24,000 clones, more than 75% being singletons. The TCR originated in a man aged 55-75 years with colorectal cancer. The sequencing input was PBMCs. The chain carries TRBV19 and TRBJ1-1; 9 nucleotides match TRBD1. The CDR3 region has the DNA TGTGCCAGTAGTATCCCCGGGACAGGGAGGACTGAAGCTTTCTTT. It codes for CASSIPGTGRTEAFF.